The clone carrying this T cell receptor (beta chain) showed up just a few times. Its antigen is unidentified. These data come from a study of identical twins. Every sampled donor was Caucasian and healthy. Germline V gene lookup returns CDR1 LGHDT and CDR2 YNNKEL (reference sequence). The CDR3 is 13 amino acids. V was shortened by 8 bases and J by 2 bases, with 13 bases between the two germline ends. Findings of the study overall: Cross-sectional statistical analysis was relied on for the conclusions, without the same donors being followed. Cord blood beta clonotypes present at high abundance carried fewer insertions; no such pattern appeared in memory repertoires.

After template switching added a universal primer site, the resulting cDNA carried unique molecular identifiers. MiXCR, applied by TCRdb to the 5' RACE reads, yields one record per CDR3 protein. The data hold 400,000 to 550,000 distinct CDR3 sequences, with 24% observed a single time. These data were likewise used in another study, on T cells expressing NK-cell markers.

This TCR was recovered from a woman aged 18-29 years in good health. V is TRBV3-1 and J is TRBJ2-7; D is unresolved. Sequencing was done on a sample of CD4+ T cells sorted from blood. The CDR3 region has the DNA TGTGCCAGCGGAATGAACCAGCCCTACGAGCAGTACTTC. This codes for CASGMNQPYEQYF.